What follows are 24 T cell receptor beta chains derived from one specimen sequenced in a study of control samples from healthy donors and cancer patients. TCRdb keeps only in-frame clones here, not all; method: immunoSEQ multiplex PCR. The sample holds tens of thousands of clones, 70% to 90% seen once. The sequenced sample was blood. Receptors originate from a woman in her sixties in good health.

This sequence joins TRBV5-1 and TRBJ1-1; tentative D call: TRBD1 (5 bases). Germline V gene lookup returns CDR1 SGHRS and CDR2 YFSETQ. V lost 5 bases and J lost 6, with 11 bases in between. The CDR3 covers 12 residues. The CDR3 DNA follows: TGCGCCAGCAGTGGGGCGGGCGCTGAAGCTTTCTTT. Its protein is CASSGAGAEAFF.

CDR3 residues: CASSPDLAGGYTF. CDR3 sequence (DNA): TGTGCCAGCAGTCCCGACCTAGCGGGTGGCTACACCTTC. V is TRBV12-3 or TRBV12-4 and J is TRBJ1-2; D is uncertain. V lost 5 bases to trimming and J lost 7 bases, with 14 bases between them. The CDR3 runs to 13 residues.

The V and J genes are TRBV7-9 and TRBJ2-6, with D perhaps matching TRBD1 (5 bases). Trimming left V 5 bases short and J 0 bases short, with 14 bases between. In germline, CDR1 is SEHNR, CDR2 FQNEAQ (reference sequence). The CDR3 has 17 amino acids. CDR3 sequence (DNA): TGTGCCAGCAGCGACGACAGATTCCCCTCTGGGGCCAACGTCCTGACTTTC. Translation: CASSDDRFPSGANVLTF.

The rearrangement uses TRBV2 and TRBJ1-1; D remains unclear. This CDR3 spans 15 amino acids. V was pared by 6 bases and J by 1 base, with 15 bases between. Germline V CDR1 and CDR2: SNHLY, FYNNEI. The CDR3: CASRSTYSGNTEAFF. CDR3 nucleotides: TGTGCCAGCAGGTCGACCTACAGTGGGAACACTGAAGCTTTCTTT.

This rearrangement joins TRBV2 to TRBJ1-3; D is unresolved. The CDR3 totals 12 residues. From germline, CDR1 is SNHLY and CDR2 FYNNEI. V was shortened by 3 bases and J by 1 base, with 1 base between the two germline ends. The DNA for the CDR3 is TGTGCCAGCAGTGAGTCTGGAAACACCATATATTTT. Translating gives CASSESGNTIYF.

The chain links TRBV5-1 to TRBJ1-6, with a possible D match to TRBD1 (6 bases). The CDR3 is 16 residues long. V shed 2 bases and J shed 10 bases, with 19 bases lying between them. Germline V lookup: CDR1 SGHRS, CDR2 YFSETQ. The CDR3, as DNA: TGCGCCAGCAGCTTTGGGTCCACAGGGAGACAATCACCCCTCCACTTT. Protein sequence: CASSFGSTGRQSPLHF. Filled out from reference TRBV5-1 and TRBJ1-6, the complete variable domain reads KAGVTQTPRYLIKTRGQQVTLSCSPISGHRSVSWYQQTPGQGLQFLFEYFSETQRNKGNFPGRFSGRQFSNSRSEMNVSTLELGDSALYLCASSFGSTGRQSPLHFGNGTRLTVT.

This CDR3 is CASSLMGGTEAFF. The DNA for the CDR3 is TGTGCCAGCAGTTTAATGGGGGGGACTGAAGCTTTCTTT. This chain links TRBV12-3 or TRBV12-4 with TRBJ1-1; maybe TRBD1 (5 bases). Trimming removed 2 bases at V and 5 bases at J, with 9 bases between. The CDR3 totals 13 residues.

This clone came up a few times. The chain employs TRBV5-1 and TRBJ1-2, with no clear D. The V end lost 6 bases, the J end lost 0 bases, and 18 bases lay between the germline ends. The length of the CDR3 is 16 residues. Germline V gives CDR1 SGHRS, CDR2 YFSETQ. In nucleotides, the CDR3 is TGCGCCAGCATCCCCCCGCTCCTCCCCACTAACTATGGCTACACCTTC. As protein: CASIPPLLPTNYGYTF. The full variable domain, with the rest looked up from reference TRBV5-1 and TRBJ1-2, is KAGVTQTPRYLIKTRGQQVTLSCSPISGHRSVSWYQQTPGQGLQFLFEYFSETQRNKGNFPGRFSGRQFSNSRSEMNVSTLELGDSALYLCASIPPLLPTNYGYTFGSGTRLTVV.

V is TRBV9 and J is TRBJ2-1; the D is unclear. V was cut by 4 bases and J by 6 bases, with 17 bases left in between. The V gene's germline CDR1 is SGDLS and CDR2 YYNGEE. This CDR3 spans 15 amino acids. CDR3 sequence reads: CASSLGLAEPNEQFF. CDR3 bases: TGTGCCAGCAGCTTAGGTCTGGCGGAGCCCAATGAGCAGTTCTTC. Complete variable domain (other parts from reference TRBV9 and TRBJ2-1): DSGVTQTPKHLITATGQRVTLRCSPRSGDLSVYWYQQSLDQGLQFLIQYYNGEERAKGNILERFSAQQFPDLHSELNLSSLELGDSALYFCASSLGLAEPNEQFFGPGTRLTVL.

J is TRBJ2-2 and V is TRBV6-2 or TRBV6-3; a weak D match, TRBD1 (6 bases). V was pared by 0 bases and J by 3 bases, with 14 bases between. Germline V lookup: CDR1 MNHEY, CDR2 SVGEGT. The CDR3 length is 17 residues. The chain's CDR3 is CASSYSPRQEYTGELFF. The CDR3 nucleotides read TGTGCCAGCAGTTACTCACCGAGACAGGAGTACACCGGGGAGCTGTTTTTT.

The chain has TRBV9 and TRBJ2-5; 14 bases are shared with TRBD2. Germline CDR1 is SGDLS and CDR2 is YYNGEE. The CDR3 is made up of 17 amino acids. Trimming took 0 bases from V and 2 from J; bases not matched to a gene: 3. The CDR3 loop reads CASSVGLAGGRQETQYF. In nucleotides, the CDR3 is TGTGCCAGCAGCGTAGGACTAGCGGGAGGGAGGCAAGAGACCCAGTACTTC.

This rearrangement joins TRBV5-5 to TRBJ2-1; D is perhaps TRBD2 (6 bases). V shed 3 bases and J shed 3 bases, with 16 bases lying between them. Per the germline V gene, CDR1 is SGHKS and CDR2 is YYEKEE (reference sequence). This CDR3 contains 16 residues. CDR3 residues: CASSSNSGGVYNEQFF. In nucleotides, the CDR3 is TGTGCCAGCAGCTCTAACTCTGGCGGGGTCTACAATGAGCAGTTCTTC.

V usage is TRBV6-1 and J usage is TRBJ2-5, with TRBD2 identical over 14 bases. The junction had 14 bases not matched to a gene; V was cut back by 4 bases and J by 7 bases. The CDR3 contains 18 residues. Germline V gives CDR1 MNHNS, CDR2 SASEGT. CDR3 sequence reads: CASSGGSGLAGGARTQYF. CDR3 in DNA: TGTGCCAGCAGTGGGGGGAGTGGACTAGCGGGGGGCGCAAGGACCCAGTACTTC.

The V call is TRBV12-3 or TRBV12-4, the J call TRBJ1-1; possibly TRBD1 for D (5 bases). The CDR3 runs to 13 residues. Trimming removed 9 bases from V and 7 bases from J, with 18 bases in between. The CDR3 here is CASTMGLGGEAFF. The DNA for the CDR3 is TGTGCCAGTACCATGGGGCTGGGGGGTGAAGCTTTCTTT.

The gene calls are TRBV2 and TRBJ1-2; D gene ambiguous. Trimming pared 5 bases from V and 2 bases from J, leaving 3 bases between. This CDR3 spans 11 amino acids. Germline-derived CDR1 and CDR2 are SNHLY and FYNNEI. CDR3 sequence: CASSLNYGYTF. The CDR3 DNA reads TGTGCCAGCAGTCTCAACTATGGCTACACCTTC. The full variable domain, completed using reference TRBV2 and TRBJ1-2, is EPEVTQTPSHQVTQMGQEVILRCVPISNHLYFYWYRQILGQKVEFLVSFYNNEISEKSEIFDDQFSVERPDGSNFTLKIRSTKLEDSAMYFCASSLNYGYTFGSGTRLTVV.

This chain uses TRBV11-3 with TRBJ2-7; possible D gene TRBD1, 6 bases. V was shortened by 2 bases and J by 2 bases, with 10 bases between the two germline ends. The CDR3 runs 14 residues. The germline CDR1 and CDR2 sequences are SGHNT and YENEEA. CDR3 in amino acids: CASSLQRTAYEQYF. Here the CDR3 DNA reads TGTGCCAGCAGCTTACAACGGACAGCCTACGAGCAGTACTTC.

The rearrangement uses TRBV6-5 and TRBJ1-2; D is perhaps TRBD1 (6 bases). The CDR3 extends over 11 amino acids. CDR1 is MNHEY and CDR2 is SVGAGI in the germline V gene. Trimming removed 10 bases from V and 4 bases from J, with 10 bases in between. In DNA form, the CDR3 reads TGTGCCACCAGGACAGTCTATGGCTACACCTTC. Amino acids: CATRTVYGYTF.

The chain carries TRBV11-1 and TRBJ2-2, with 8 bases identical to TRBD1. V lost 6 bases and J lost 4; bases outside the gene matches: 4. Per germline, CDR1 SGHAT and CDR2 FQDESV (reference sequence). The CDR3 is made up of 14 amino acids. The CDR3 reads CASSSDRGTGELFF. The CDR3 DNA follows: TGTGCCAGCAGTTCAGACAGGGGCACCGGGGAGCTGTTTTTT.

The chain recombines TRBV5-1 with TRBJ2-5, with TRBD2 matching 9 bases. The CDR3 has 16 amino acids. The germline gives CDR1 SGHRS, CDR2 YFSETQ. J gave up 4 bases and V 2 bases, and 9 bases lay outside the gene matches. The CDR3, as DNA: TGCGCCAGCAGCTTTGGGACTAGCCTGTATAGAGAGACCCAGTACTTC. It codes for CASSFGTSLYRETQYF.

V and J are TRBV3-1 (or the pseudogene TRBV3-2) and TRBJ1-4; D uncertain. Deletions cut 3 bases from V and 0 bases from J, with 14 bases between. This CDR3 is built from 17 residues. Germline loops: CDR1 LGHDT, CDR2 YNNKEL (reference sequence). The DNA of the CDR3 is TGTGCCAGCAGCCACCTTCCCTCAGATTCAACTAATGAAAAACTGTTTTTT. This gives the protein CASSHLPSDSTNEKLFF.

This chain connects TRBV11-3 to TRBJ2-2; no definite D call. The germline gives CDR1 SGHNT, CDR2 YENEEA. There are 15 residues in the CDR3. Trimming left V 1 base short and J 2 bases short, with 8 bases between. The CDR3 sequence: CASSLAGKNTGELFF. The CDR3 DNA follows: TGTGCCAGCAGCTTAGCAGGCAAAAACACCGGGGAGCTGTTTTTT.

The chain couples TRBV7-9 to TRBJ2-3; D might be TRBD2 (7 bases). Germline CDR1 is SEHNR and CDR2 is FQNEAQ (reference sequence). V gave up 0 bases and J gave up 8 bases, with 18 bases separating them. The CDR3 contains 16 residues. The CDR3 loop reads CASSLARAGASATQYF. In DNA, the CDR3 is TGTGCCAGCAGCTTAGCTCGGGCGGGGGCCAGTGCTACGCAGTATTTT.

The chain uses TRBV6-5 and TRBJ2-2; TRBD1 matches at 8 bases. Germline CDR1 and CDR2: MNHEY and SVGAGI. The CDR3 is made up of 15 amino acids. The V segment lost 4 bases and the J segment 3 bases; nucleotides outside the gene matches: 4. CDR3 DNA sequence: TGTGCCAGCAGTTTCGGGACAGGAGACACCGGGGAGCTGTTTTTT. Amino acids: CASSFGTGDTGELFF.

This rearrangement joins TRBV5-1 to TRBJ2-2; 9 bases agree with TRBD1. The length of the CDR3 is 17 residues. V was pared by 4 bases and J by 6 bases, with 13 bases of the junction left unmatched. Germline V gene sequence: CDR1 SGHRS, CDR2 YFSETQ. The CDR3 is CASSPAPGQGAAGELFF. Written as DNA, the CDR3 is TGCGCCAGCAGCCCGGCTCCGGGACAGGGAGCCGCCGGGGAGCTGTTTTTT.